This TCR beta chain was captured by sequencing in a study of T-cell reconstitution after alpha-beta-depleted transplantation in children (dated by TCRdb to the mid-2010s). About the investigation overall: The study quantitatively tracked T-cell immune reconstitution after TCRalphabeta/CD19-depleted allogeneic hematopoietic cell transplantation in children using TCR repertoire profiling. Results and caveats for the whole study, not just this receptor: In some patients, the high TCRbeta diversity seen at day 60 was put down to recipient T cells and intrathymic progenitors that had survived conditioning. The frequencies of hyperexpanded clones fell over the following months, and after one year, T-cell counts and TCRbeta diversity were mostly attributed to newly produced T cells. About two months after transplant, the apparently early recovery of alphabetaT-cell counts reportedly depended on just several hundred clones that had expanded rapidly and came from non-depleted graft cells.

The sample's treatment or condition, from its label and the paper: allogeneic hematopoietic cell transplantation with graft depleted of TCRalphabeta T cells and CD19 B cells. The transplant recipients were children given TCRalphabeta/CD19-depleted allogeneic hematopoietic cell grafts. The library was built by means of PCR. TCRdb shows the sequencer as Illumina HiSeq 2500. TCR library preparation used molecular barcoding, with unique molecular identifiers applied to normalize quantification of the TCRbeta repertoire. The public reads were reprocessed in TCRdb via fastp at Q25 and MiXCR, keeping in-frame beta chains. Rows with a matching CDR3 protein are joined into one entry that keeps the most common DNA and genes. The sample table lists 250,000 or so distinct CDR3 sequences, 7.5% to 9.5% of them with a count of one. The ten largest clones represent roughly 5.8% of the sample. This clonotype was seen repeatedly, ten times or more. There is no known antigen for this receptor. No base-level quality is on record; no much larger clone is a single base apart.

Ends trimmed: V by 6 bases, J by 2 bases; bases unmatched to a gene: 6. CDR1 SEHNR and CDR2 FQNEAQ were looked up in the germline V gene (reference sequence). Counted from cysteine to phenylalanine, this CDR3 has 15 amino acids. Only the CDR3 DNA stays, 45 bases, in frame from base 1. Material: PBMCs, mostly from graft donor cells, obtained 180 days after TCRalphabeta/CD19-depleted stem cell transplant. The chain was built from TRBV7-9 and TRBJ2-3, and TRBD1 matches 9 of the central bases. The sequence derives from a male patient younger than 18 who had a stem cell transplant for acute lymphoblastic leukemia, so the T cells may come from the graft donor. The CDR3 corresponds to CASSSGTGTTDTQYF. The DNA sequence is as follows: TGTGCCAGCAGTTCCGGGACAGGGACCACAGATACGCAGTATTTT.